The 15 T cell receptor beta chains below come from one sample, sequenced in a study of cytomegalovirus exposure and HLA in healthy donors. The PCR ran on 60 Vbeta and 13 Jbeta primers. Generated by immunoSEQ multiplex PCR, the TCRdb table keeps only in-frame clones and is missing some. This sample has about 120,000 clones, with around 79% found just once. What was sequenced was PBMCs. The source of these receptors is a woman aged 18-29 years in good health and CMV-seronegative.

This chain links TRBV2 with TRBJ1-2, with 8 bases matching TRBD1. The CDR3 totals 15 residues. Germline V gives CDR1 SNHLY, CDR2 FYNNEI. The V segment lost 7 bases and the J segment 7 bases; nucleotides outside the gene matches: 14. CDR3 region: CASKISGTGLGGYTF. The CDR3 bases are TGTGCCAGCAAGATCTCCGGGACAGGATTGGGTGGCTACACCTTC.

The chain's CDR3 is CASSIVTRELGYTF. In DNA form, the CDR3 reads TGTGCCAGTAGTATAGTAACCAGGGAACTTGGCTACACCTTC. V usage is TRBV19 and J usage is TRBJ1-2; D might be TRBD1 (5 bases). Deletions cut 1 base from V and 7 bases from J, with 13 bases between. Germline V gene sequence: CDR1 LNHDA, CDR2 SQIVND (reference sequence). The CDR3 is 14 amino acids. Filled out from reference TRBV19 and TRBJ1-2, the complete variable domain reads DGGITQSPKYLFRKEGQNVTLSCEQNLNHDAMYWYRQDPGQGLRLIYYSQIVNDFQKGDIAEGYSVSREKKESFPLTVTSAQKNPTAFYLCASSIVTRELGYTFGSGTRLTVV.

This clone was detected only a few times. The chain employs TRBV9 and TRBJ1-1; TRBD1 aligns across 8 bases. Trimming took 2 bases from V and 6 from J; bases not matched to a gene: 6. CDR3 length: 14 residues. CDR1 is SGDLS, CDR2 YYNGEE, per germline. This CDR3 reads CASSVGQGTPEAFF. Written as DNA, the CDR3 is TGTGCCAGCAGCGTCGGACAGGGCACTCCTGAAGCTTTCTTT.

The chain uses TRBV7-2 and TRBJ2-7, with D hard to call. This CDR3 contains 9 residues. Germline V CDR1 and CDR2: SGHTA, FQGNSA. Trimming took off 9 bases at V and 3 bases at J, with 3 bases between the two ends. CDR3 protein: CASYYEQYF. The CDR3 region has the DNA TGTGCCAGTTACTACGAGCAGTACTTC.

The chain couples TRBV2 to TRBJ1-5; 8 bases match TRBD1. In germline, CDR1 is SNHLY, CDR2 FYNNEI. V shed 3 bases and J 4 bases; nucleotides not matched to a gene: 11. CDR3 size: 17 residues. The CDR3 here is CASSDRGPQVPNQPQHF. The CDR3 DNA reads as TGTGCCAGCAGTGACAGGGGGCCACAGGTCCCAAATCAGCCCCAGCATTTT.

The chain carries TRBV10-3 and TRBJ2-1; TRBD2 might be the D (7 bases). The CDR3 consists of 13 residues. V was clipped by 6 bases and J by 8 bases, with 14 bases between them. Germline CDR1 reads ENHRY; CDR2 reads SYGVKD. The CDR3 protein is CAIRGASGDEQFF. CDR3 DNA sequence: TGTGCCATCAGGGGGGCTAGCGGCGATGAGCAGTTCTTC.

This clone was counted once. The chain links TRBV2 to TRBJ1-1; D is perhaps TRBD1 (5 bases). Germline V lookup: CDR1 SNHLY, CDR2 FYNNEI. V lost 10 bases and J lost 4, with 13 bases in between. This CDR3 comprises 12 residues. This chain's CDR3 is CAIQDSGTEAFF. DNA of the CDR3: TGTGCCATACAGGATAGTGGCACTGAAGCTTTCTTT.

The chain links TRBV6-5 to TRBJ2-7, with D tentatively TRBD2 (6 bases). Germline CDR1 is MNHEY and CDR2 is SVGAGI. The CDR3 length is 13 residues. V was trimmed by 8 bases and J by 1 base, leaving 12 bases between them. The CDR3, as DNA: TGTGCCAGCCGGGGCGGGGTGTCCTACGAGCAGTACTTC. This sequence encodes CASRGGVSYEQYF.

This chain joins TRBV19 and TRBJ1-5, with TRBD1 matching 9 bases. The trim removed 5 bases at V and 9 bases at J, leaving 8 bases unmatched. The length of the CDR3 is 14 residues. Germline loops: CDR1 LNHDA, CDR2 SQIVND (reference sequence). The DNA of the CDR3 is TGTGCCAGTAGTCGGGACAGGGCTTCAGCGCCCCAGCATTTT. Protein product: CASSRDRASAPQHF.

V and J are TRBV4-3 and TRBJ1-2; 7 bases fit TRBD1. The trim removed 0 bases at V and 3 bases at J, leaving 4 bases unmatched. The CDR3 is 15 residues long. Looked up from germline, CDR1 is LGHNA and CDR2 is YSLEER. The CDR3 nucleotides are TGCGCCAGCAGCCAAGAAACCAGGGGGGACTATGGCTACACCTTC. It encodes CASSQETRGDYGYTF.

The chain joins TRBV5-1 to TRBJ1-3; 9 positions agree with TRBD1. This CDR3 comprises 15 residues. Germline V gene lookup returns CDR1 SGHRS and CDR2 YFSETQ. The V segment lost 7 bases and the J segment 4 bases; nucleotides outside the gene matches: 9. The CDR3 DNA reads as TGCGCCAGCCGCGACGACAGGGGGTTAGGAAACACCATATATTTT. Residues: CASRDDRGLGNTIYF.

The chain combines TRBV5-1 with TRBJ2-7; D is perhaps TRBD1 (6 bases). Trimming pared 5 bases from V and 3 bases from J, leaving 9 bases between. This CDR3 region has 12 residues. Germline V gene sequence: CDR1 SGHRS, CDR2 YFSETQ. The CDR3 here is CASSGQIYEQYF. The DNA of the CDR3 is TGCGCCAGCAGTGGACAGATCTACGAGCAGTACTTC. Full variable domain (remainder filled in from reference TRBV5-1 and TRBJ2-7): KAGVTQTPRYLIKTRGQQVTLSCSPISGHRSVSWYQQTPGQGLQFLFEYFSETQRNKGNFPGRFSGRQFSNSRSEMNVSTLELGDSALYLCASSGQIYEQYFGPGTRLTVT.

DNA for the CDR3: TGTGCCACATTCCGGGACAAAGCTTTCTTT. This gives the protein CATFRDKAFF. V gene TRBV19 combines with J gene TRBJ1-1; tentatively, D is TRBD1 (6 bases). Trimming pared 10 bases from V and 9 bases from J, leaving 12 bases between. This CDR3 has 10 amino acids. CDR1 LNHDA and CDR2 SQIVND come from the germline V gene (reference sequence).

In regard to this clone: The same CDR3 arises from other DNA sequences in this sample as well. This chain connects TRBV7-2 to TRBJ2-7, with 10 bases lining up with TRBD2. The CDR3 sequence is 15 residues long. The V gene end was trimmed by 1 base and the J gene end by 4 bases; junction bases not matched to a gene: 4. The germline V gene encodes CDR1 SGHTA and CDR2 FQGNSA. The chain's CDR3 is CASSLGTSGLYEQYF. The CDR3 DNA sequence: TGTGCCAGCAGCTTAGGGACTAGCGGTCTGTACGAGCAGTACTTC. The whole variable domain, remainder taken from reference TRBV7-2 and TRBJ2-7, is GAGVSQSPSNKVTEKGKDVELRCDPISGHTALYWYRQSLGQGLEFLIYFQGNSAPDKSGLPSDRFSAERTGGSVSTLTIQRTQQEDSAVYLCASSLGTSGLYEQYFGPGTRLTVT.

This rearrangement joins TRBV4-3 to TRBJ2-6; TRBD1 matches at 7 bases. The CDR3 is 15 residues long. V dropped 1 base and J dropped 7; count of bases not matched to a gene: 4. CDR1 LGHNA and CDR2 YSLEER come from the germline V gene. The CDR3: CASSQVTGLANVLTF. DNA of the CDR3: TGCGCCAGCAGCCAAGTGACAGGGTTAGCCAACGTCCTGACTTTC.